This TCR beta chain was observed in a study of breast tumors, draining lymph nodes, adjacent tissues. The CDR3 has 14 amino acids. The trim removed 5 bases at V and 2 bases at J, leaving 6 bases unmatched. Germline loops: CDR1 PRHDT, CDR2 FYEKMQ (reference sequence). Details on this clonotype: Its antigen is unidentified.

TCRdb redid the calling of the multiplex PCR reads with MiXCR, one entry per CDR3 protein. Here the sample spans around 230,000 distinct CDR3 sequences, under 40% being singletons. Samples came from axillary lymph nodes draining the breast cancer. The study, taken as a whole, reports: The lymph node origin of tumor T cells was framed as consistent with a hypothesis, not demonstrated. Luminal-like breast cancer showed significantly greater tumor-nontumor repertoire similarity than basal-like breast cancer did. Tumor repertoires ranked between lymph nodes and nontumor tissue in diversity, with V and J gene preferences.

The TCR was taken from a female donor with breast cancer. Some clones in this sample may be carry-over from other donors' samples. The chain links TRBV13 to TRBJ2-7; 7 bases agree with TRBD2. The sample consisted of axillary lymph node tissue. CDR3 in amino acids: CASSPPAGAYEQYF. CDR3 coding DNA: TGTGCCAGCAGCCCCCCGGCGGGAGCCTACGAGCAGTACTTC.